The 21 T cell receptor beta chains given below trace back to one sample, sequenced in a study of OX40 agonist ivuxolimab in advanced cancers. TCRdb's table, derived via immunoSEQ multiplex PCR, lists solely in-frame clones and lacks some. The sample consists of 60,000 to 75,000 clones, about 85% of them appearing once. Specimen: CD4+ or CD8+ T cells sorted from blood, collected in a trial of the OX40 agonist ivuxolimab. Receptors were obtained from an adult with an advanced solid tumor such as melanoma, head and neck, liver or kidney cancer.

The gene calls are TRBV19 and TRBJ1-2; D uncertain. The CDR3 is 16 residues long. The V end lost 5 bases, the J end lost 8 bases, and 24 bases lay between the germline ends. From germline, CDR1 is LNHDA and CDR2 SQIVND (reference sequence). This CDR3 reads CASSLREGGRLGGYTF. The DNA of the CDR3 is TGTGCCAGTAGTCTCCGAGAGGGAGGGAGGCTCGGCGGCTACACCTTC.

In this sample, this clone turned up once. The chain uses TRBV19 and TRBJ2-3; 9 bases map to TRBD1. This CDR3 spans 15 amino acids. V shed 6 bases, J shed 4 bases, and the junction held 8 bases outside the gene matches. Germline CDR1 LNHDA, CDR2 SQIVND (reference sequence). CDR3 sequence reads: CASRNRDRVPDTQYF. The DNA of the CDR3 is TGTGCCAGTAGGAACCGGGACAGGGTTCCAGATACGCAGTATTTT.

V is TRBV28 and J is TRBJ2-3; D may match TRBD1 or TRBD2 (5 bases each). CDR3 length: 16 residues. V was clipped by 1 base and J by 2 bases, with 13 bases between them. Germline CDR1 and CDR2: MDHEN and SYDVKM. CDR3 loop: CASSLLGERATDTQYF. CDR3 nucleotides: TGTGCCAGCAGTTTATTGGGGGAAAGGGCCACAGATACGCAGTATTTT.

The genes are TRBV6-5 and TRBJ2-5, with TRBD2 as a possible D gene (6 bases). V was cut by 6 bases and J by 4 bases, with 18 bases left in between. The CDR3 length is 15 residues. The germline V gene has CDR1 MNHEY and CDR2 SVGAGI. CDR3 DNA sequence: TGTGCCAGCAGCCGTACGGGGACTTTTGGAGAGACCCAGTACTTC. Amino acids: CASSRTGTFGETQYF.

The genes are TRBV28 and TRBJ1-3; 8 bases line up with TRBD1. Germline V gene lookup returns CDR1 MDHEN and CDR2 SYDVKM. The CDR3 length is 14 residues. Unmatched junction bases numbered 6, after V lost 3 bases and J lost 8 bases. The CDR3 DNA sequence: TGTGCCAGCAGTTTGGGGACAGGTTCAGACACCATATATTTT. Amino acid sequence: CASSLGTGSDTIYF.

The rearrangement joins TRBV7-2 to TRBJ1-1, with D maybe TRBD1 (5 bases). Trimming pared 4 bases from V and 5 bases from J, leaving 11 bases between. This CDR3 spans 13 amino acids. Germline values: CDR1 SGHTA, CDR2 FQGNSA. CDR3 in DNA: TGTGCCAGCAGCTCCCGTGAGGGGACTGAAGCTTTCTTT. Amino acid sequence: CASSSREGTEAFF.

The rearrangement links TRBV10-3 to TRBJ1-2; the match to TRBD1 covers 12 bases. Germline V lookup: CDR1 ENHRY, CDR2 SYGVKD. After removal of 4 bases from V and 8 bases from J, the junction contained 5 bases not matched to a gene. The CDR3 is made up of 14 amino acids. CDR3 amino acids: CAISGAGTGGGYTF. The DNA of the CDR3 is TGTGCCATCAGTGGGGCCGGGACAGGGGGCGGCTACACCTTC.

The CDR3 here is CASSSRTSGRSDTQYF. CDR3 nucleotides: TGCGCCAGCAGCTCCCGGACTAGCGGGAGGTCAGATACGCAGTATTTT. The rearrangement joins TRBV5-1 to TRBJ2-3; 14 nucleotides agree with TRBD2. The CDR3 totals 16 residues. Germline loops: CDR1 SGHRS, CDR2 YFSETQ. Trimming at V came to 3 bases and at J to 4 bases, leaving 4 bases not matched to a gene.

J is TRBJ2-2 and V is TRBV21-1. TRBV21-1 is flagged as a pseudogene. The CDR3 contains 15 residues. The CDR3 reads CASSKVPQNPGELFF. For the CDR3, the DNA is TGTGCCAGCAGCAAAGTCCCCCAAAACCCCGGGGAGCTGTTTTTT.

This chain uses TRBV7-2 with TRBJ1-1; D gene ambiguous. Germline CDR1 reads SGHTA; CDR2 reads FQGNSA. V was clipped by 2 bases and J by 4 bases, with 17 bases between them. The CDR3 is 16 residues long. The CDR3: CASSLLKTTLGTEAFF. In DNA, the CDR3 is TGTGCCAGCAGCTTACTTAAGACGACCTTAGGCACTGAAGCTTTCTTT.

The DNA of the CDR3 is TGTGCCAGCAAAATAGTAGGGACAGGAGACAACTATGGCTACACCTTC. It is translated as CASKIVGTGDNYGYTF. The V gene is TRBV6-6, the J gene TRBJ1-2, with 8 bases lining up with TRBD1. The CDR3 extends over 16 amino acids. V lost 7 bases, J lost 2 bases, and 12 bases stayed unmatched. Per the germline V gene, CDR1 is MNHNY and CDR2 is SVGAGI (reference sequence).

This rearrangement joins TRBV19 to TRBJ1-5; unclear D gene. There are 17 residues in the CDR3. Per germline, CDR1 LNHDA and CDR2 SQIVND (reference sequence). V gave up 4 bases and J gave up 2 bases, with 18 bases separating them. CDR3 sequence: CASSTPREGVGNQPQHF. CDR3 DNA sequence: TGTGCCAGTAGTACCCCGCGGGAGGGAGTAGGCAATCAGCCCCAGCATTTT.

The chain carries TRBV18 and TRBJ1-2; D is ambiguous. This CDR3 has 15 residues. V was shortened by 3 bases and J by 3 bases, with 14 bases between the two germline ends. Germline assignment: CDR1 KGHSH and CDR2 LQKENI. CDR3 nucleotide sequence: TGTGCCAGCTCACCGGAAGTAGATAAATACTATGGCTACACCTTC. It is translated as CASSPEVDKYYGYTF.

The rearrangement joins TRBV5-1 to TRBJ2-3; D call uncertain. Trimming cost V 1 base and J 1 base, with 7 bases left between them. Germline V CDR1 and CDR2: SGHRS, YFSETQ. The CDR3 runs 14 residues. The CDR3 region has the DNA TGCGCCAGCAGCTTGAGGGCGGGCACAGATACGCAGTATTTT. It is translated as CASSLRAGTDTQYF.

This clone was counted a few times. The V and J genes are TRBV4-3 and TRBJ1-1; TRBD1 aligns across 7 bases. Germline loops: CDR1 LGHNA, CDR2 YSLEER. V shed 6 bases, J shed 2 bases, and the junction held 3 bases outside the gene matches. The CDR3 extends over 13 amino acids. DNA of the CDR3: TGCGCCAGCAGGGGACAGCCAAACACTGAAGCTTTCTTT. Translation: CASRGQPNTEAFF.

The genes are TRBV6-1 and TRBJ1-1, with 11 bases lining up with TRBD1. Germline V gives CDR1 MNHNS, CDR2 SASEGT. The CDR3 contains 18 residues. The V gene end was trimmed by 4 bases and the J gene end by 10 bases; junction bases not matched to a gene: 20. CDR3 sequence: CASSGGWGQGVGAGPAFF. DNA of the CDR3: TGTGCCAGCAGTGGTGGTTGGGGACAGGGGGTTGGAGCAGGGCCAGCTTTCTTT.

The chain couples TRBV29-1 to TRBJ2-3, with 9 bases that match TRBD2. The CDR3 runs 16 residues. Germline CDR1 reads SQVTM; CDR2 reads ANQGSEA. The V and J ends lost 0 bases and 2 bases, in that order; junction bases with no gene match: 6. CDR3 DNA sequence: TGCAGCGTTGAAGAAGCGGGACTAGCCTACACAGATACGCAGTATTTT. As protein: CSVEEAGLAYTDTQYF.

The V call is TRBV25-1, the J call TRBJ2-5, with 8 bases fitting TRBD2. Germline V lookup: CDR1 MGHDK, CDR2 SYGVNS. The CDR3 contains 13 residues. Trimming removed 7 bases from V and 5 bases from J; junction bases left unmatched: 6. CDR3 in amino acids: CASTPGLGETQYF. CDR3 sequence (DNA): TGTGCCAGCACGCCGGGACTAGGGGAGACCCAGTACTTC.

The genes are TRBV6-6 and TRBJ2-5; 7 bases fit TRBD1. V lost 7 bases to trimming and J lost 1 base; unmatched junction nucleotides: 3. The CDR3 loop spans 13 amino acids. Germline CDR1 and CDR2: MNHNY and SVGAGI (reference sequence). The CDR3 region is CASTRDSQETQYF. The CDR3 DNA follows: TGTGCCAGCACCAGGGACAGCCAAGAGACCCAGTACTTC.

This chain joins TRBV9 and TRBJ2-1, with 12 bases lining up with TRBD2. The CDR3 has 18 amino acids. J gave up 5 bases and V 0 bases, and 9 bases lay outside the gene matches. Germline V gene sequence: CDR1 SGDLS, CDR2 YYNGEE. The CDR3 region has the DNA TGTGCCAGCAGCGTAGGTCCCCTAGCGGGAGGGCCCGACAATGAGCAGTTCTTC. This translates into CASSVGPLAGGPDNEQFF.

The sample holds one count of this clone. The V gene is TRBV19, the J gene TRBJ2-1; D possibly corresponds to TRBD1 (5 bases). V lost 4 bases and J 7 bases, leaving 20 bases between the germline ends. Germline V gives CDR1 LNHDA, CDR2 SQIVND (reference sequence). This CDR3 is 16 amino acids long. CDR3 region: CASSKGIRIKSNEQFF. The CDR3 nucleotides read TGTGCCAGTAGTAAGGGGATCCGCATTAAAAGTAATGAGCAGTTCTTC.